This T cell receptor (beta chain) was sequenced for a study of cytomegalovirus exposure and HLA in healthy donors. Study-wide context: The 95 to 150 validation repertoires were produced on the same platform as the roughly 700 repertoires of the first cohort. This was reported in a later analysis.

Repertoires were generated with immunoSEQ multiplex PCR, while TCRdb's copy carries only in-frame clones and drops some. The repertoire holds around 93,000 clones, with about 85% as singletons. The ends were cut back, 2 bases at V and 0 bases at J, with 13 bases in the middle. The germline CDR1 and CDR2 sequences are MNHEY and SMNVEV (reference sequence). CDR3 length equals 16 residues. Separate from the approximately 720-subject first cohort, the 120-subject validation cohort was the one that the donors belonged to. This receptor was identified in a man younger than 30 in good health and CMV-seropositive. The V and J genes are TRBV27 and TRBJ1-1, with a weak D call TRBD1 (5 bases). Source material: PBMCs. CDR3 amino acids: CASSLGRTSMNTEAFF. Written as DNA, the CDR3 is TGTGCCAGCAGTTTAGGACGGACATCGATGAACACTGAAGCTTTCTTT.